There are a few counts of the clone carrying this T cell receptor (beta chain). The target antigen is unknown. Arm-PCR of CDR3 regions and iRepertoire HTBI primers were the basis on which TCR beta libraries were built. TCRdb recomputed calls from the multiplex PCR reads with MiXCR, one row per CDR3 protein. Of roughly 420,000 distinct CDR3 sequences listed, around 17% are singletons. V was clipped by 3 bases and J by 2 bases, with 14 bases between them. The CDR3 totals 14 residues. In germline, CDR1 is DFQATT, CDR2 SNEGSKA (reference sequence). Time point reported: newly diagnosed GD, antithyroid drugs for less than 3 months. The TCR library was made from RNA extracted from PBMCs. The data derive from a study of regulatory T cells in long-lasting Graves disease. Overall study findings and caveats: Those with persistent disease had in common more public clonotypes (roughly 3,000) than new patients (approximately 920).

The sample also formed part of further work on T cells in Graves' hyperthyroidism and ophthalmopathy.

The receptor was derived from a woman aged 18-30 years with Graves disease. The genes are TRBV20-1 and TRBJ2-7; the D is unclear. The sample here was peripheral blood mononuclear cells (PBMCs), taken at new diagnosis, from a patient treated with antithyroid drugs. CDR3 nucleotide sequence: TGCAGTGCTAGCCCTGGGCCCGCCCCCTACGAGCAGTACTTC. This sequence encodes CSASPGPAPYEQYF.